Listed here are 8 T cell receptor beta chains from one sample, sequenced in a study of cytomegalovirus exposure and HLA in healthy donors. Use of 60 Vbeta and 13 Jbeta primers characterized the PCR. Some clones are missing from TCRdb's copy, which holds only in-frame ones; the method was immunoSEQ multiplex PCR. The data show approximately 160,000 clones, just under 80% seen once. The sample comprised PBMCs. Source of these receptors: a woman between 45 and 60 years old in good health and CMV-seropositive.

V and J are TRBV20-1 and TRBJ2-5; D gene ambiguous. Trimming took 0 bases from V and 5 from J, leaving 4 bases between them. The length of the CDR3 is 11 residues. Germline V lookup: CDR1 DFQATT, CDR2 SNEGSKA (reference sequence). CDR3 sequence reads: CSARERETQYF. Here the CDR3 DNA reads TGCAGTGCTAGAGAGCGTGAGACCCAGTACTTC.

The chain couples TRBV5-8 to TRBJ2-1; D is uncertain. The CDR3 consists of 15 residues. Trimming shortened V by 0 bases and J by 4 bases, and 11 bases separated the two germline ends. The V gene's germline CDR1 is SGHTS and CDR2 YDEGEE. As DNA, the CDR3 is TGTGCCAGCAGCTTGGATTCGGTGCCATACAATGAGCAGTTCTTC. It codes for CASSLDSVPYNEQFF.

This clone was detected only a few times. This chain links TRBV4-3 with TRBJ2-7; 10 nucleotides agree with TRBD1. This CDR3 is 16 amino acids long. With V trimmed by 0 bases and J by 4 bases, 6 bases remained unmatched. Germline values: CDR1 LGHNA, CDR2 YSLEER. DNA of the CDR3: TGCGCCAGCAGCCAAGATACGACAGGGGGCAAGTACGAGCAGTACTTC. Amino acids: CASSQDTTGGKYEQYF.

This clone was counted once. The chain links TRBV6-5 to TRBJ1-2, with a possible D match to TRBD1 (6 bases). The CDR3 runs 14 residues. Deletions cut 0 bases from V and 5 bases from J, with 10 bases between. Germline V CDR1 and CDR2: MNHEY, SVGAGI. CDR3 in amino acids: CASSYSAGVYGYTF. In DNA, the CDR3 is TGTGCCAGCAGTTACTCGGCAGGGGTGTATGGCTACACCTTC.

The V gene is TRBV28, the J gene TRBJ2-3; the D gene is possibly TRBD2 (6 bases). This CDR3 has 16 residues. Trimming removed 3 bases at V and 1 base at J, with 14 bases between. Germline V CDR1 and CDR2: MDHEN, SYDVKM. CDR3 residues: CASSFPPERGTDTQYF. DNA of the CDR3: TGTGCCAGCAGTTTTCCCCCCGAGCGGGGCACAGATACGCAGTATTTT.

The gene calls are TRBV7-9 and TRBJ2-1; D might be TRBD1 (5 bases). With 5 bases removed from V and 6 bases from J, the gap between germline ends came to 20 bases. From germline, CDR1 is SEHNR and CDR2 FQNEAQ (reference sequence). This CDR3 contains 16 residues. The chain's CDR3 is CASSKAPLGPGNEQFF. CDR3 nucleotide sequence: TGTGCCAGCAGCAAAGCCCCGCTGGGGCCGGGCAATGAGCAGTTCTTC.

The rearrangement uses TRBV5-4 and TRBJ2-5, with D possibly being TRBD2 (6 bases). Germline assignment: CDR1 SGHNT and CDR2 YYREEE (reference sequence). The CDR3 is 15 amino acids. With 4 bases removed from V and 4 bases from J, the gap between germline ends came to 17 bases. The chain's CDR3 is CASSDPGRDPETQYF. The CDR3 nucleotides are TGTGCCAGCAGCGACCCCGGGAGAGACCCAGAGACCCAGTACTTC.

The chain links TRBV7-2 to TRBJ1-4; possibly TRBD1 for D (5 bases). Trimming pared 2 bases from V and 7 bases from J, leaving 14 bases between. The CDR3 runs 15 residues. The germline CDR1 and CDR2 sequences are SGHTA and FQGNSA. CDR3 region: CASSLQGGKVEKLFF. CDR3 DNA: TGTGCCAGCAGCTTACAGGGAGGGAAGGTTGAAAAACTGTTTTTT.